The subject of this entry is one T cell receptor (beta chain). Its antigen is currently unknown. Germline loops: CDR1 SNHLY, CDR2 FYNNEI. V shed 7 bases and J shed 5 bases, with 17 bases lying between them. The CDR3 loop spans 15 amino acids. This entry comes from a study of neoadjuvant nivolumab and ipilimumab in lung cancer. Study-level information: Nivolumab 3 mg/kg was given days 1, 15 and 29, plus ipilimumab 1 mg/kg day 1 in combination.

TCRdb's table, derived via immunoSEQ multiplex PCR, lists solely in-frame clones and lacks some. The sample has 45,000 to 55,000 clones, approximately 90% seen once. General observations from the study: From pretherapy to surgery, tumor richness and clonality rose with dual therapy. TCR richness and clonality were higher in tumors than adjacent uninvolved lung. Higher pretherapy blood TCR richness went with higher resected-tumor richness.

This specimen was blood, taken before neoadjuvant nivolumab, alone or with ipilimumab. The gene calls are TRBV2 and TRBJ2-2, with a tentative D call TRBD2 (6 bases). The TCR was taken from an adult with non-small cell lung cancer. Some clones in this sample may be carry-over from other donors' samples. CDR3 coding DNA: TGTGCCAGCACAACTGGGACTGCCTCTACCGGGGAGCTGTTTTTT. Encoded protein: CASTTGTASTGELFF.